This T cell receptor (beta chain) is from a study of shared clonotypes between healthy human individuals (dated by TCRdb to about 2020). With regard to the full study: Three men and two women, aged 18 to 49 years, made up the cohort. To estimate repertoire size and how much clonotype sharing occurs between individuals, the study deeply sequenced the blood TCR repertoires of roughly 5 healthy adults. For each donor, three plates each were used for CD4 naive and CD4 memory, two plates were used for CD8 naive, and one plate was used for CD8 memory. To increase sequencing depth and limit assay-specific biases, different laboratories used diverse techniques to prepare libraries and sequence TCR repertoires. Each donor's leukapheresis produced roughly between roughly 0.85 and 10 billion PBMCs.

The donors were healthy, HIV-negative adults with no recently reported acute infections or vaccinations. Only Caucasian adults living in Nashville, Tennessee, USA were represented among the donors. The CD8 memory samples were a combination of magnetically selected CD45RO+ cells and CCR7-negative CD45RA+ effector memory (TemRA) cells. After blood collection by leukapheresis, PBMCs were isolated using Ficoll-Histopaque density gradient centrifugation and then cryopreserved in the vapor phase of liquid nitrogen. Purity and quantity of every magnetically sorted T cell population were checked by analytical flow cytometry. Each sorted fraction had its genomic DNA isolated and then quantified by UV absorbance on a Nanodrop 2000c. On this clone: This receptor's antigen is unknown. Qualities for individual bases were not recorded, and no much larger clone is one base off.

V sheds 5 bases and J sheds 6 bases, leaving 10 bases between their ends. Reading the germline V gene (reference sequence) gives CDR1 LNHDA and CDR2 SQIVND. The CDR3 measures 12 amino acids from cysteine to phenylalanine. Kept here is only the CDR3 DNA, which spans 36 bases and is read in frame from base 1. Using the deep immunoSEQ assay, multiplex PCR amplified TCR CDR3 regions from genomic DNA. Extracted genomic DNA from each cell subset was distributed evenly across all wells of several immunoSEQ 96-well plates, and each plate was treated as a replicate. For sorted subsets, 150 to 200 ng genomic DNA, equal to about 30,000 T cell genomes, was loaded into each replicate PCR. Purified libraries were quantified with a Qubit 3.0 fluorometer, sized on a Bioanalyzer 2100, and re-quantified with the KAPA Library Quantification kit. Every immunoSEQ 96-well plate was sequenced on a dedicated single-read 150-cycle Illumina NextSeq 550 flow cell. The source study handled its data this way. The immunoSEQ output contained only junctional sequences without quality scores, so filtering could not match that applied to full-length reads. Sequences were annotated with PyIR, a Python wrapper for IgBLAST v1.9, and V/J genes and CDR3 were assigned using IMGT germline references. Reads were filtered out if the reads had weak V/J assignments (E-value above 1e-6), no CDR3, stop codons, out-of-frame junctions, or ambiguous translated residues. V3J clonotypes were defined as sequences sharing the same inferred V gene, J gene, and CDR3 amino acid sequence. Percentage overlap between repertoires was computed as shared unique clonotypes divided by the size of the smaller repertoire. Repertoire richness was assessed with RTK rarefaction, the Chao1 estimator, and Recon v2.1 estimates of unobserved clonotypes. Generation probabilities were computed with OLGA for all TCRbeta clonotypes obtained by the gDNA method from several donors. What TCRdb holds here is the immuneACCESS table cut down to in-frame rearrangements. Part of the clones is not present; checked against another copy, under half of the missing clones reflect an unresolved V gene, and the others are unexplained. V and J calls and clone size are as listed in that table; D and trimming were resolved from the DNA. In this sample the table shows about 690,000 clones, about 90% of which occur a single time. The ten largest clones take up about a third of the sample.

What the authors observed across the whole study: Based on pairwise subsampling, the degree of clonotype sharing among donors was expected to be affected by sequencing depth. When several donors were compared, the shared fraction of clonotypes was 5% to 6.5% for naive CD4, roughly 3.3% for naive CD8, more than 2% for memory CD4, and 0.4% for memory CD8. Higher generation probabilities were observed for clonotypes shared by all four sorted-subset donors than for non-shared clonotypes. Incomplete sequencing was indicated by rarefaction of sorted-subset datasets, despite the large sequencing depth. The small number of donors limited the genetic and exposure-history diversity represented. Naive subsets generally had larger estimated clonotype richness than memory subsets did. Sampling was restricted to blood, and TCR repertoires in tissue are likely to differ from TCR repertoires in blood.

Sequencing was performed on memory CD8+ T cells from PBMCs. Read against the paper, the sample's cell subset or site label means: CD45RO+ cells pooled with CCR7-negative TemRA cells. This receptor chain uses TRBV19 and TRBJ1-1, with no D gene named confidently. The sequence came from a man younger than 30 in good health. Some clones in this sample may be carry-over from other donors' samples. The DNA sequence follows: TGTGCCAGTAGTCACCGGGCCTCTGAAGCTTTCTTT. It translates as CASSHRASEAFF.